This TCR beta chain was identified in a study of patients and donors after allogeneic stem cell transplantation. At least ten counts were recorded for this clonotype. TCRdb re-called the RT-PCR reads with MiXCR, one entry per CDR3 protein. Altogether about 230,000 distinct CDR3 sequences are present, approximately 14% being singletons, with the ten largest covering around a tenth. The germline V gene encodes CDR1 SNHLY and CDR2 FYNNEI. V lost 3 bases to trimming and J lost 3 bases; unmatched junction nucleotides: 3. The CDR3 contains 14 residues. The chain is built from TRBV2 and TRBJ2-7; the match to TRBD2 covers 9 bases. The sample was blood, either unsorted or a sorted T cell fraction (not recorded which). The clonotype originates from a human donor who was either an allogeneic HSCT recipient or a stem cell or donor lymphocyte infusion donor (not recorded which). It is not recorded whose cells these are; they may come from a transplant donor. CDR3 protein: CASSEAGGIYEQYF. CDR3 DNA sequence: TGTGCCAGCAGTGAGGCGGGGGGGATCTACGAGCAGTACTTC.